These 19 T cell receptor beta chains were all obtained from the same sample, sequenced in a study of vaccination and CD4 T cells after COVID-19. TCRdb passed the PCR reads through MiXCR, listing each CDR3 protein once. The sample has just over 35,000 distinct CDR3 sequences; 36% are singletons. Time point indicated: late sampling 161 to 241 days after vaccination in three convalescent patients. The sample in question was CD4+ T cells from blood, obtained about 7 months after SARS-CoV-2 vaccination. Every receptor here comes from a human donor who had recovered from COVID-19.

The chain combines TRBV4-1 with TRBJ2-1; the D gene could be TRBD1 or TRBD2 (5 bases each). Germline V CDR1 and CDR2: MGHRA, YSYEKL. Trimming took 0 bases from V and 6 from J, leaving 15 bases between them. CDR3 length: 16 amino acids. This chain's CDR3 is CASSQDPGPFSNEQFF. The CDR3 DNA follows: TGCGCCAGCAGCCAAGATCCGGGACCTTTTAGCAATGAGCAGTTCTTC.

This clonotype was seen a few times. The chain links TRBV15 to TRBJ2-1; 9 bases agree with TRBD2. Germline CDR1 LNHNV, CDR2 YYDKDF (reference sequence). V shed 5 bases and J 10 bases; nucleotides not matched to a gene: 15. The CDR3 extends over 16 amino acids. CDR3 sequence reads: CATSGTDSGRPHEQFF. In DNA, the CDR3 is TGTGCCACCAGCGGGACGGACAGCGGGAGGCCCCACGAGCAGTTCTTC. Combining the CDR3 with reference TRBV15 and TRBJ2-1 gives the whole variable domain DAMVIQNPRYQVTQFGKPVTLSCSQTLNHNVMYWYQQKSSQAPKLLFHYYDKDFNNEADTPDNFQSRRPNTSFCFLDIRSPGLGDTAMYLCATSGTDSGRPHEQFFGPGTRLTVL.

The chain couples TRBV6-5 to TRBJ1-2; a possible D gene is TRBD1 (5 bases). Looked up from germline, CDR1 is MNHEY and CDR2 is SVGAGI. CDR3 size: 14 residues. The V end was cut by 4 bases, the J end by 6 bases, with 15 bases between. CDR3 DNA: TGTGCCAGCAGTTTGAATTTATTGGGGGATGGCTACACCTTC. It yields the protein CASSLNLLGDGYTF.

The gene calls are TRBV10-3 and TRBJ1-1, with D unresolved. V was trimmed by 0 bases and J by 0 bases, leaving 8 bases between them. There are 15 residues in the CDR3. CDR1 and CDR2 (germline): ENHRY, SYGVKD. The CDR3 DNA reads TGTGCCATCAGTGAGTCGCCAGCCTTGAACACTGAAGCTTTCTTT. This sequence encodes CAISESPALNTEAFF.

The CDR3 sequence: CASSQDGQGNQPQHF. CDR3 DNA sequence: TGTGCCAGCAGCCAAGACGGACAGGGGAATCAGCCCCAGCATTTT. The gene calls are TRBV4-2 and TRBJ1-5; 9 bases line up with TRBD1. CDR1 and CDR2 from the germline V gene are LGHNA and YNFKEQ. V lost 0 bases, J lost 4 bases, and 1 base stayed unmatched. The CDR3 extends over 15 amino acids.

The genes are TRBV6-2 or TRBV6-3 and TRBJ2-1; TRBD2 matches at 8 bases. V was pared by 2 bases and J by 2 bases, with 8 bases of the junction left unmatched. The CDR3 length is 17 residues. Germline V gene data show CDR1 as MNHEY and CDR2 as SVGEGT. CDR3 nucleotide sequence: TGTGCCAGCAGTTACATTCCTCGGGAGGGACCCTACAATGAGCAGTTCTTC. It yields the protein CASSYIPREGPYNEQFF.

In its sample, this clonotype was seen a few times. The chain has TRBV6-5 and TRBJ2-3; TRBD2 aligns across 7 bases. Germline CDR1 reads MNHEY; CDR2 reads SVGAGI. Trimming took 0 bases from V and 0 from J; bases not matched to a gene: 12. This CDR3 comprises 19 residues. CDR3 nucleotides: TGTGCCAGCAGTTACTCGGCCAGCGGGACGCACCCGAGCACAGATACGCAGTATTTT. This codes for CASSYSASGTHPSTDTQYF.

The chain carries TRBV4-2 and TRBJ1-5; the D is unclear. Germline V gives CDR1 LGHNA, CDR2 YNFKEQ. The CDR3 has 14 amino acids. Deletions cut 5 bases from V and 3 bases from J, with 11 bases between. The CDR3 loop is CASSDRENNQPQHF. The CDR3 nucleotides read TGTGCCAGCAGCGACCGGGAAAACAATCAGCCCCAGCATTTT.

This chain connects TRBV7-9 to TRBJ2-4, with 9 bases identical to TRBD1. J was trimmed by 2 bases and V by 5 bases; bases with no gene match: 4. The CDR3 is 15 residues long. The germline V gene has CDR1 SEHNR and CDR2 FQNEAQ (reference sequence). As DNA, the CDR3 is TGTGCCAGCAGCCCGACAGGGGGGACCAAAAACATTCAGTACTTC. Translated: CASSPTGGTKNIQYF.

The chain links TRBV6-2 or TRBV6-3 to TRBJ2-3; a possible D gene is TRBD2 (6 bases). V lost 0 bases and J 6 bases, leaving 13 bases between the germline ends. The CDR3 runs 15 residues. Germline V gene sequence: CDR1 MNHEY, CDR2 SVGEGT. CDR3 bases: TGTGCCAGCAGTTACTCGACGGGGGTAGGTGATACGCAGTATTTT. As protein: CASSYSTGVGDTQYF.

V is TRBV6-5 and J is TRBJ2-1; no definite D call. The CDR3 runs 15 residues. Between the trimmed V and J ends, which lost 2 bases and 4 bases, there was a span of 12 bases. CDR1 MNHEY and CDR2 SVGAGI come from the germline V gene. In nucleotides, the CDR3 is TGTGCCAGCAGTTACGGAGACCCAGGTTACAATGAGCAGTTCTTC. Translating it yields CASSYGDPGYNEQFF.

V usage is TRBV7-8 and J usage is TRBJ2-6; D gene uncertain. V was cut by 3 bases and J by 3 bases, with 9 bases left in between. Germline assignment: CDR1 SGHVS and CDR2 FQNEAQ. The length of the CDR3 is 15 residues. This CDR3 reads CASSFGFIGANVLTF. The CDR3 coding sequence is TGTGCCAGCAGCTTTGGGTTTATTGGGGCCAACGTCCTGACTTTC.

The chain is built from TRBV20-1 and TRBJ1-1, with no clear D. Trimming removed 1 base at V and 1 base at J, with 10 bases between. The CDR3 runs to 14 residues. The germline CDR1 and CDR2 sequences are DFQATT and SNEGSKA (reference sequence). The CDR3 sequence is CSARVWAENTEAFF. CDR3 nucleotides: TGCAGTGCTAGAGTTTGGGCAGAGAACACTGAAGCTTTCTTT.

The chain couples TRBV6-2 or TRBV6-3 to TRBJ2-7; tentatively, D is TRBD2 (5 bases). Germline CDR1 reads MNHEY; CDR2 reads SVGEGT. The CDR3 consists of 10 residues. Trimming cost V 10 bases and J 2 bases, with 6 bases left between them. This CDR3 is CATGTYEQYF. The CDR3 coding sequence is TGTGCCACCGGGACCTACGAGCAGTACTTC.

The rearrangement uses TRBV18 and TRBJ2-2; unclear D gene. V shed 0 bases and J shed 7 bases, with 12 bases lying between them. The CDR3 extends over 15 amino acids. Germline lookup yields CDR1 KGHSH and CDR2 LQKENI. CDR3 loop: CASSPPRAAYGELFF. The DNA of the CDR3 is TGTGCCAGCTCACCACCAAGGGCAGCTTACGGGGAGCTGTTTTTT.

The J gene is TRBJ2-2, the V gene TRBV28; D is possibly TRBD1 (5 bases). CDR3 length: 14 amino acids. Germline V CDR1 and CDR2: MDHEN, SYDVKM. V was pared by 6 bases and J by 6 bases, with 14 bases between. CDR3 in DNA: TGTGCCAGCAGCCTCGCAGGGATTGCCGGGGAGCTGTTTTTT. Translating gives CASSLAGIAGELFF.

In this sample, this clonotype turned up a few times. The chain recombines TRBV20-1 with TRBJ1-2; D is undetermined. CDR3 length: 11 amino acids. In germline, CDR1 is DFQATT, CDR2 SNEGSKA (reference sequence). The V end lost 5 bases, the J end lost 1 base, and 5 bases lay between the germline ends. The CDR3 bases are TGCAGTGCTCTCCTTAACTATGGCTACACCTTC. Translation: CSALLNYGYTF.

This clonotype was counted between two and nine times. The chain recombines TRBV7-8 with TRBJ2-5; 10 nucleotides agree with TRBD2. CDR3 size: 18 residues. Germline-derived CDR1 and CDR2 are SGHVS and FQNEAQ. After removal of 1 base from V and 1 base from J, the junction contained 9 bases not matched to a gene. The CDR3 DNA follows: TGTGCCAGCAGCTTAGAGTCACTAGCGGGATGGGTCCAAGAGACCCAGTACTTC. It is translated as CASSLESLAGWVQETQYF.

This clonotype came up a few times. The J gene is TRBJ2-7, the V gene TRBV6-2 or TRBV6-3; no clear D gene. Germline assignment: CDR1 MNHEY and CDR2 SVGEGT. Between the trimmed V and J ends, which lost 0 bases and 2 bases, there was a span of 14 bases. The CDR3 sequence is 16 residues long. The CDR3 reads CASSYSTFDLTYEQYF. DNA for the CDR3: TGTGCCAGCAGTTACTCGACTTTCGATCTAACCTACGAGCAGTACTTC.